What follows are 21 T cell receptor beta chains derived from one specimen sequenced in a study of cytomegalovirus exposure and HLA in healthy donors. The PCR used 60 Vbeta and 13 Jbeta primers. TCRdb keeps only in-frame clones here, not all; method: immunoSEQ multiplex PCR. The table shows approximately 150,000 clones, with approximately 79% occurring only once. The sample consisted of PBMCs. The source of these receptors is a man between 40 and 49 years old in good health and CMV-seropositive.

V gene TRBV6-5 combines with J gene TRBJ1-2; TRBD1 matches 8 bases. The trim removed 3 bases at V and 2 bases at J, leaving 5 bases unmatched. Per germline, CDR1 MNHEY and CDR2 SVGAGI. The length of the CDR3 is 15 residues. The DNA of the CDR3 is TGTGCCAGCAGTTATGACAGGGGCGGAAACTATGGCTACACCTTC. Translating gives CASSYDRGGNYGYTF.

This clone was detected only a few times. The genes are TRBV5-4 and TRBJ2-5; the D gene is possibly TRBD1 (5 bases). Germline V gene sequence: CDR1 SGHNT, CDR2 YYREEE (reference sequence). The CDR3 consists of 14 residues. The V end was cut by 2 bases, the J end by 2 bases, with 10 bases between. CDR3 in DNA: TGTGCCAGCAGCTTCCTTCGGACACAAGAGACCCAGTACTTC. It encodes CASSFLRTQETQYF.

This CDR3 reads CASSVVGQPGNTIYF. Here the CDR3 DNA reads TGTGCCAGCAGCGTAGTAGGACAGCCTGGAAACACCATATATTTT. The chain links TRBV9 to TRBJ1-3; the D gene is possibly TRBD1 (6 bases). The germline gives CDR1 SGDLS, CDR2 YYNGEE. The ends were cut back, 0 bases at V and 2 bases at J, with 9 bases in the middle. This CDR3 has 15 residues.

V usage is TRBV27 and J usage is TRBJ2-6; D ambiguous. There are 15 residues in the CDR3. The V gene's germline CDR1 is MNHEY and CDR2 SMNVEV (reference sequence). V lost 3 bases and J lost 0, with 6 bases in between. The CDR3 here is CASSFQRSGANVLTF. The CDR3 bases are TGTGCCAGCAGTTTCCAGCGCTCTGGGGCCAACGTCCTGACTTTC.

J is TRBJ2-7 and V is TRBV6-1, with D tentatively TRBD2 (6 bases). The CDR3 consists of 17 residues. In germline, CDR1 is MNHNS, CDR2 SASEGT. Trimming took 4 bases from V and 3 from J, leaving 22 bases between them. CDR3 nucleotides: TGTGCCAGCAGTGTCCTTAGCGGAGTCGGTTTAGTCTACGAGCAGTACTTC. Protein: CASSVLSGVGLVYEQYF.

V is TRBV6-5 and J is TRBJ2-7; 7 nucleotides agree with TRBD2. V lost 0 bases to trimming and J lost 5 bases; unmatched junction nucleotides: 4. There are 14 residues in the CDR3. Germline values: CDR1 MNHEY, CDR2 SVGAGI. The CDR3 DNA sequence: TGTGCCAGCAGTTACTCCGCGGGAGTCCACGAGCAGTACTTC. Residues: CASSYSAGVHEQYF.

This clone was detected once. The chain combines TRBV5-8 with TRBJ2-1; 7 bases are a match to TRBD2. Germline V gene sequence: CDR1 SGHTS, CDR2 YDEGEE. CDR3 size: 16 residues. J gave up 7 bases and V 3 bases, and 13 bases lay outside the gene matches. CDR3 coding DNA: TGTGCCAGCAGCTGGACATCTAGCGGTGGAGGGAATGAGCAGTTCTTC. It encodes CASSWTSSGGGNEQFF.

The chain joins TRBV15 to TRBJ1-2; D perhaps matches TRBD1 (6 bases). Germline CDR1 is LNHNV and CDR2 is YYDKDF (reference sequence). This CDR3 comprises 15 residues. V dropped 5 bases and J dropped 8 bases, with 21 bases sitting between them. The chain's CDR3 is CATSGRGGVREGYTF. The CDR3 bases are TGTGCCACCAGCGGAAGGGGGGGGGTAAGAGAAGGCTACACCTTC.

This clone occurred once. The chain uses TRBV7-8 and TRBJ2-5; D may be TRBD2 (6 bases). Trimming stripped 0 bases from V and 5 bases from J, with 16 bases between. The V gene's germline CDR1 is SGHVS and CDR2 FQNEAQ. The CDR3 sequence is 16 residues long. CDR3 sequence reads: CASSLAGTQRAETQYF. The DNA for the CDR3 is TGTGCCAGCAGCTTAGCGGGGACTCAGAGAGCGGAGACCCAGTACTTC.

The genes are TRBV6-5 and TRBJ2-7; tentative D call: TRBD1 (6 bases). This CDR3 is 14 amino acids long. Deletions cut 2 bases from V and 0 bases from J, with 8 bases between. CDR1 is MNHEY, CDR2 SVGAGI, per germline. CDR3 DNA: TGTGCCAGCAGTTACGACAGGAACTCCTACGAGCAGTACTTC. The encoded protein is CASSYDRNSYEQYF.

The table lists this clone with a count of one. The chain combines TRBV6-5 with TRBJ2-7; possible D gene TRBD2, 6 bases. Looked up from germline, CDR1 is MNHEY and CDR2 is SVGAGI. Deletions cut 5 bases from V and 7 bases from J, with 15 bases between. This CDR3 is built from 13 residues. In DNA form, the CDR3 reads TGTGCCAGCAGTGGCGGAGGGCTGTGGGAGCAGTACTTC. It specifies CASSGGGLWEQYF.

The chain couples TRBV5-5 to TRBJ2-3; possible D gene TRBD1, 5 bases. Looked up from germline, CDR1 is SGHKS and CDR2 is YYEKEE (reference sequence). This CDR3 comprises 13 residues. V was trimmed by 3 bases and J by 0 bases, leaving 5 bases between them. The CDR3 sequence: CASSYRSTDTQYF. DNA of the CDR3: TGTGCCAGCAGCTACAGGAGCACAGATACGCAGTATTTT.

Of note for this clone: Other nucleotide sequences in the sample specify the same CDR3. This chain joins TRBV27 and TRBJ1-1; D is unresolved. V was pared by 0 bases and J by 1 base, with 3 bases between. Germline-derived CDR1 and CDR2 are MNHEY and SMNVEV (reference sequence). The CDR3 extends over 13 amino acids. The CDR3 reads CASSLSRNTEAFF. The CDR3 nucleotides are TGTGCCAGCAGTTTATCGCGGAACACTGAAGCTTTCTTT.

The chain joins TRBV6-1 to TRBJ1-5, with D possibly TRBD1 on 6 matching bases. V was trimmed by 9 bases and J by 3 bases, leaving 9 bases between them. Germline CDR1 MNHNS, CDR2 SASEGT. CDR3 length equals 12 residues. CDR3 coding DNA: TGTGCCAGTAGGACAGCCAATCAGCCCCAGCATTTT. Translating it yields CASRTANQPQHF.

V gene TRBV2 combines with J gene TRBJ2-5; 11 bases are shared with TRBD2. Trimming cost V 6 bases and J 4 bases; bases outside gene matches: 1. The CDR3 runs 13 residues. Germline assignment: CDR1 SNHLY and CDR2 FYNNEI. In DNA form, the CDR3 reads TGTGCCAGCAGAGGACTAGCGGGAGAGACCCAGTACTTC. This codes for CASRGLAGETQYF.

Turning to this clone: A read error may account for a junction end that differs from germline. This chain links TRBV9 with TRBJ2-7; 7 nucleotides agree with TRBD2. CDR1 and CDR2 from the germline V gene are SGDLS and YYNGEE. The CDR3 contains 12 residues. CDR3 amino acids: CASSGGGGRPHF. For the CDR3, the DNA is TGTGCCAGCAGCGGGGGGGGAGGGCGTCCCCACTTC. Filled out from reference TRBV9 and TRBJ2-7, the complete variable domain reads DSGVTQTPKHLITATGQRVTLRCSPRSGDLSVYWYQQSLDQGLQFLIQYYNGEERAKGNILERFSAQQFPDLHSELNLSSLELGDSALYFCASSGGGGRPHFGPGTRLTVT.

The V gene is TRBV5-4, the J gene TRBJ2-5, with a tentative D call TRBD2 (5 bases). With 4 bases removed from V and 5 bases from J, the gap between germline ends came to 18 bases. This CDR3 is built from 15 residues. The germline gives CDR1 SGHNT, CDR2 YYREEE (reference sequence). The CDR3 sequence is CASSPPPGSVETQYF. DNA of the CDR3: TGTGCCAGCAGCCCCCCTCCGGGGAGTGTGGAGACCCAGTACTTC.

The chain links TRBV19 to TRBJ2-3; 8 nucleotides align to TRBD2. Germline CDR1 is LNHDA and CDR2 is SQIVND (reference sequence). This CDR3 spans 20 amino acids. V lost 0 bases to trimming and J lost 2 bases; unmatched junction nucleotides: 16. The CDR3 DNA follows: TGTGCCAGTAGTATAGATCGAAAAGCCTCACTAGCGGACTACACAGATACGCAGTATTTT. Its translation is CASSIDRKASLADYTDTQYF.

This clone occurred a few times. V is TRBV11-3 and J is TRBJ2-3; TRBD2 is a possible D gene (6 bases). V shed 5 bases and J shed 2 bases, with 14 bases lying between them. CDR3 length: 15 residues. Looked up from germline, CDR1 is SGHNT and CDR2 is YENEEA. The CDR3 reads CASSPAPGDTDTQYF. The CDR3 DNA is TGTGCCAGCAGCCCCGCCCCGGGGGACACAGATACGCAGTATTTT.

CDR3: CASSMIRTGGETQYF. In nucleotides, the CDR3 is TGTGCCAGTAGTATGATTAGGACAGGGGGGGAGACCCAGTACTTC. This chain uses TRBV19 with TRBJ2-5; 10 bases agree with TRBD1. CDR1 LNHDA and CDR2 SQIVND come from the germline V gene (reference sequence). V trimming: 3 bases; J trimming: 5 bases; junction bases outside the gene matches: 6. This CDR3 is built from 15 residues.

J is TRBJ1-1 and V is TRBV30, with no clear D. V was shortened by 1 base and J by 4 bases, with 10 bases between the two germline ends. Looked up from germline, CDR1 is GTSNPN and CDR2 is SVGIG (reference sequence). This CDR3 has 13 residues. CDR3 region: CAWSDSFLTEAFF. The CDR3 nucleotides read TGTGCCTGGAGTGATAGCTTTCTCACTGAAGCTTTCTTT.